The rows below give T cell receptor beta chains drawn from one sample of a study of T cell responses to AZD1222 COVID-19 vaccine. Repertoires were generated with immunoSEQ multiplex PCR, while TCRdb's copy carries only in-frame clones and drops some. The sample holds about 120,000 clones, approximately 90% seen once. The sample in question was peripheral blood, obtained 28 days after the second AZD1222 dose. The receptor set was obtained from an adult who received the AZD1222 COVID-19 vaccine. The CDR3 runs from the conserved cysteine through the conserved F or W. The D gene is left open where the match is weak. The size of a clone is reported for some rows only, either as once, few or many, or as a class for expanded clones.

CDR3 DNA,CDR3 protein,V gene,J gene,CDR3 length,clone size,D gene
TGTGCCAGCAGCTTAGCGCGAGGGGGCAGGATCAAAGCTAACTATGGCTACACCTTC,CASSLARGGRIKANYGYTF,TRBV7-9,TRBJ1-2,19,once,TRBD1
TGTGCCAGCAGCGTCGGGGGGCCTCAGGAGACCCAGTACTTC,CASSVGGPQETQYF,TRBV2,TRBJ2-5,14,-,-
TGTGCCAGCAGTGAAGCGGAGAACACTGAAGCTTTCTTT,CASSEAENTEAFF,TRBV6-1,TRBJ1-1,13,few,-
TGTGCCAGCAGAACCGGCGAGGGGACGGGCAATCAGCCCCAGCATTTT,CASRTGEGTGNQPQHF,TRBV27,TRBJ1-5,16,-,-
TGTGCCAGCAGCTTGGACAGGGGGCAAGAGACCCAGTACTTC,CASSLDRGQETQYF,TRBV5-4,TRBJ2-5,14,-,TRBD1
TGTGCCAGCAGCCAAGATCTTGCAAGGTCACCCCTCCACTTT,CASSQDLARSPLHF,TRBV14,TRBJ1-6,14,-,-
TGTGCCAGCTGCCGGGACAACGGGGTGGACACTGAAGCTTTCTTT,CASCRDNGVDTEAFF,TRBV18,TRBJ1-1,15,-,-
TGTGCCAGCAGTGAGTTGGACACCGGGGAGCTGTTTTTT,CASSELDTGELFF,TRBV6-1,TRBJ2-2,13,-,-
TGTGCCAGCAGTTACTCGGCAGAGAATGAAAAACTGTTTTTT,CASSYSAENEKLFF,TRBV6-2/TRBV6-3,TRBJ1-4,14,-,-
TGTGCCAGCAGCGAACAGGGGGTGAATGAAAAACTGTTTTTT,CASSEQGVNEKLFF,TRBV7-9,TRBJ1-4,14,-,TRBD1
TGCAGTGCCCCAGGGAACACTGAAGCTTTCTTT,CSAPGNTEAFF,TRBV20-1,TRBJ1-1,11,-,-
TGTGCCAGCAGCCGCACAGCCCAACCCTACGAGCAGTACTTC,CASSRTAQPYEQYF,TRBV9,TRBJ2-7,14,once,-
TGCGCCAGCAGCTTGGCCGGAGGCTTAAATGAAAAACTGTTTTTT,CASSLAGGLNEKLFF,TRBV5-1,TRBJ1-4,15,-,-
TGCAGTGCTAGCAGAGAGTACGAGCAGTACTTC,CSASREYEQYF,TRBV20-1,TRBJ2-7,11,few,-
TGTGCCAGCAAGATTTACGGGGGCGAGCAGTACTTC,CASKIYGGEQYF,TRBV5-8,TRBJ2-7,12,few,-
TGTGCCAGCAGCCACAAACGAAGAAGACGGGGCTCATACGAGCAGTACTTC,CASSHKRRRRGSYEQYF,TRBV3-1/TRBV3-2,TRBJ2-7,17,-,-
TGTGCCAGCAGCCACAGGGATTATCAGTTCTTC,CASSHRDYQFF,TRBV5-6,TRBJ2-1,11,-,-
TGCAGTGGGGTGGGGACTGGCTACACCTTC,CSGVGTGYTF,TRBV20-1,TRBJ1-2,10,-,-
TGTGCCAGCAGTCGACGGTTCAATGAGCAGTTCTTC,CASSRRFNEQFF,TRBV7-6,TRBJ2-1,12,-,-
TGTGCCAGCAGCCGTAGAGGGGGAAACTATGGCTACACCTTC,CASSRRGGNYGYTF,TRBV14,TRBJ1-2,14,-,-
TGTGCCAGTAGGACAGGGGGGACTGAAGCTTTCTTT,CASRTGGTEAFF,TRBV19,TRBJ1-1,12,-,TRBD1
TGTGCCTGGATTAGGGCCAGCGGGGTTGGTGAGCAGTTCTTC,CAWIRASGVGEQFF,TRBV30,TRBJ2-1,14,-,TRBD2
TGTGCCAGTAGTCAGCGAGAGACCCAGTACTTC,CASSQRETQYF,TRBV19,TRBJ2-5,11,-,-
TGTGCCAGCAGCCAAGTCCGCGGTGACGAGCAGTACTTC,CASSQVRGDEQYF,TRBV14,TRBJ2-7,13,once,-
TGTGCCAGCAGCTCTCAGGGATATAGCAATCAGCCCCAGCATTTT,CASSSQGYSNQPQHF,TRBV7-2,TRBJ1-5,15,few,-
TGTGCCAGCAGTAGGGACAGCGGGAGAGGCTACACCTTC,CASSRDSGRGYTF,TRBV2,TRBJ1-2,13,-,TRBD1
TGTGCCAGCAGCTCCCTTAGCGGGGGTCGCAATGAGCAGTTCTTC,CASSSLSGGRNEQFF,TRBV11-1,TRBJ2-1,15,-,TRBD2
TGTGCCAGCAGCTTAGCGCTGGGGCAGAACTATGGCTACACCTTC,CASSLALGQNYGYTF,TRBV7-9,TRBJ1-2,15,-,-
TGCAGTGCTAGTCAGCCAGGGTCCTCTGGAAACACCATATATTTT,CSASQPGSSGNTIYF,TRBV20-1,TRBJ1-3,15,-,-
TGTGCCACCTCCAGGTGGAACACTGAAGCTTTCTTT,CATSRWNTEAFF,TRBV2,TRBJ1-1,12,once,-
TGTGCCAGCAGCTTGAGACGGAGCATGAACACTGAAGCTTTCTTT,CASSLRRSMNTEAFF,TRBV5-8,TRBJ1-1,15,once,-
TGTGCCAGCAGTACGAGAGAGGGGGTGAGGTACAATGAGCAGTTCTTC,CASSTREGVRYNEQFF,TRBV27,TRBJ2-1,16,-,-
TGTGCCAGCAGCCAACACACAGGGGTTGAGACCCAGTACTTC,CASSQHTGVETQYF,TRBV3-1/TRBV3-2,TRBJ2-5,14,-,TRBD1
TGTGCCTGGAGTGGCGGTATGGGGGTCGGGGAAAAACTGTTTTTT,CAWSGGMGVGEKLFF,TRBV30,TRBJ1-4,15,-,-
TGTGCCAGCAGCTTAGGACTAGCCTCCTGGGAAGATACGCAGTATTTT,CASSLGLASWEDTQYF,TRBV7-6,TRBJ2-3,16,-,TRBD2
TGTGCCAGCAGCTTAACCCGCGTCAGGGCTGGCTACACCTTC,CASSLTRVRAGYTF,TRBV11-1,TRBJ1-2,14,once,-
TGTGCCAGCAGCGTAGGTTACGGGGGTCCTGGCGAGCAGTACTTC,CASSVGYGGPGEQYF,TRBV9,TRBJ2-7,15,-,-
TGCGCCAGCAGCTCTCTCACAGGGCTCCACAACAACAATGAGCAGTTCTTC,CASSSLTGLHNNNEQFF,TRBV5-1,TRBJ2-1,17,-,-
TGCAGCGTCTCGGGGATCAGCTCTGGAAACACCATATATTTT,CSVSGISSGNTIYF,TRBV29-1,TRBJ1-3,14,-,-
TGTGCCAGCAGTTACGGGGGCTACCAGCCCCAGCATTTT,CASSYGGYQPQHF,TRBV6-6,TRBJ1-5,13,-,-
TGTGCCAGTAGCCTTAACACAGGGAGGAGCGGGGAGCTGTTTTTT,CASSLNTGRSGELFF,TRBV19,TRBJ2-2,15,-,-
TGTGCCAGCAGCCAAGGGGACAGCTTCTACACTGAAGCTTTCTTT,CASSQGDSFYTEAFF,TRBV3-1/TRBV3-2,TRBJ1-1,15,once,TRBD1
TGTGCCAGCAGCTTCACGACAGGGGGTGCCGGGGAGCTGTTTTTT,CASSFTTGGAGELFF,TRBV7-8,TRBJ2-2,15,-,TRBD1
TGTGCCAGCAGTATACCTGATGGCAGGGGTCTTTGGGGCTACACCTTC,CASSIPDGRGLWGYTF,TRBV28,TRBJ1-2,16,once,-
TGTGCCAGTAGTCTCGGGGACAGGGGCTTTGGCGAGCAGTACTTC,CASSLGDRGFGEQYF,TRBV19,TRBJ2-7,15,-,TRBD1
TGTGCCAGCAGCTTAGATGGCGGTGGGACAGGGGCCACAGATACGCAGTATTTT,CASSLDGGGTGATDTQYF,TRBV11-3,TRBJ2-3,18,once,TRBD1
TGTGCCAGCAGCCACCGGTTGTGGTCCGCAGATACGCAGTATTTT,CASSHRLWSADTQYF,TRBV7-8,TRBJ2-3,15,once,-
TGTGCCAGCAGTGAAGGGGCGGGGGCCCTCTACAATGAGCAGTTCTTC,CASSEGAGALYNEQFF,TRBV2,TRBJ2-1,16,-,-
TGTGCCAGTAGCTCTTTGGCGGGGCTGGGCGAGCAGTACTTC,CASSSLAGLGEQYF,TRBV19,TRBJ2-7,14,-,-
TGTGCCAGCAGCTTAGATCGGGGAGGTAGCGGGGGGGCCTACGAGCAGTACTTC,CASSLDRGGSGGAYEQYF,TRBV11-2,TRBJ2-7,18,-,TRBD2
TGCGCCAGCAGCTCCGGGACAGGGGCGATCAATGAGCAGTTCTTC,CASSSGTGAINEQFF,TRBV5-1,TRBJ2-1,15,-,TRBD1
TGCGCCAGCAGTGAGAGCGGGGTTGGTTTAGATACGCAGTATTTT,CASSESGVGLDTQYF,TRBV10-2,TRBJ2-3,15,-,TRBD2
TGTGCCTGGAAAACCGGGACAGGGTACACCGGGGAGCTGTTTTTT,CAWKTGTGYTGELFF,TRBV30,TRBJ2-2,15,-,TRBD1
TGTGCCAGCAGAGTAGGATCGGGTAAAGAAAAACTGTTTTTT,CASRVGSGKEKLFF,TRBV27,TRBJ1-4,14,-,-
TGTGCCAGCTCACCGGGGCGAGGGAACGCGGGAAACACCATATATTTT,CASSPGRGNAGNTIYF,TRBV18,TRBJ1-3,16,-,-